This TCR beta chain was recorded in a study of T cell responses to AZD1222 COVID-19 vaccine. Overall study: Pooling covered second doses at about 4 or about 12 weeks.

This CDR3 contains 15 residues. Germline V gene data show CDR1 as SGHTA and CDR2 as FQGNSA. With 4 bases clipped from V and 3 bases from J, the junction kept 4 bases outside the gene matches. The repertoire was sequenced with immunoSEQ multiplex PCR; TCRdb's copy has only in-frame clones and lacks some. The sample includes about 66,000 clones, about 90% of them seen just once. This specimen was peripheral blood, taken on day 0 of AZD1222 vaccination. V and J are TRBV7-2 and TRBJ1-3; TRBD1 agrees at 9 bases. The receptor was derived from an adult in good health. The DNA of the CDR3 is TGTGCCAGCAGCTCTACAGGGGGCCTTGGAAACACCATATATTTT. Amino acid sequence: CASSSTGGLGNTIYF.